This TCR beta chain was recovered during a study of T cell responses to AZD1222 COVID-19 vaccine. Study observations and caveats: Just a handful of AZD1222 recipients tested seropositive at baseline. All repertoire sampling was performed exclusively after the peak T cell response.

The method was immunoSEQ multiplex PCR; TCRdb's version includes in-frame clones alone and lacks a portion of them. Of 35,000 to 45,000 clones in the sample, roughly 75% are singletons; the top ten hold approximately 3.6%. Remarks on this clone: What it binds is unknown.

Trimming pared 2 bases from V and 1 base from J, leaving 9 bases between. The CDR3 is made up of 14 amino acids. CDR1 and CDR2 from the germline V gene are SGHKS and YYEKEE (reference sequence). Sequenced material: peripheral blood, taken on day 0 of AZD1222 vaccination. This chain connects TRBV5-5 to TRBJ1-1; D is ambiguous. The receptor was derived from an adult in good health. CDR3 DNA: TGTGCCAGCAGCTTTAGTCCAGGGAACACTGAAGCTTTCTTT. Amino acids: CASSFSPGNTEAFF.